This T cell receptor beta chain emerged from a study of cytotoxic CD8 clonotypes in ibrutinib-treated CLL (dated by TCRdb to 2020 to 2023). For the wider study: In this cohort, 15 or so patients were treatment-naive and under 13 were relapsed/refractory, while around 18 had unmutated IGHV. Partial responses were observed in roughly 25 patients and complete responses in 2; after a median follow-up of around 68 months, remission was maintained in some 14 patients and progression was observed in around twelve. Samples at response were collected after a median of approximately twelve months of treatment, with a range of about 6 to 40 months. An average of 255,043 productive templates and tens of thousands of productive rearrangements was obtained per sample. Longitudinal samples were available for about 30% of the roughly 86 trial participants. Cryopreserved peripheral blood mononuclear cells were obtained before treatment, at response, and at either sustained remission or disease progression. Every sample from remission and from progressive disease was obtained while the patients were still on ibrutinib. Findings and caveats that apply to the study as a whole: Sustained-remission and progressing patients did not have matched sampling times, and lymph node repertoires were not examined. Public clonotypes were rare and either shrank or stayed stable during treatment, and the rise in clonality at ibrutinib response reflected expansion of private clonotypes. Baseline clonality was found to be higher than that of age-matched healthy donors and was strongly correlated with circulating CD8+ T-cell counts. At ibrutinib response clonality went up, during sustained remission it held steady, and at progression it dropped back toward baseline.

V drops 0 bases and J drops 3 bases, leaving 11 bases in between. CDR1 MGHRA and CDR2 YSYEKL were looked up in the germline V gene. Taken from cysteine to phenylalanine, the CDR3 has 15 residues. Of the read, only the CDR3 DNA is kept; its 45 bases are in frame from base 1. The time point label, as the study defines it: roughly 12 months on ibrutinib. Approximately 2 micrograms of genomic DNA were extracted from cryopreserved PBMCs for TCR beta library preparation. High-throughput TCR beta sequencing was performed on longitudinal blood samples from CLL patients receiving ibrutinib monotherapy. The patients were enrolled in a single-center, open-label phase 2 trial of ibrutinib monotherapy. About this clone: No antigen is known for it. Within one base of it there is no much larger clone, and no base qualities were kept.

Each clonotype received, on average, 10x coverage in deep resolution sequencing performed on a MiSeq, where the target depth lay between 1 in 1 million and 1 in 200,000 T cells. The immunoSEQ hsTCRB Kit was used to generate the TCR beta libraries. On the authors' methods: Data were analyzed with ImmunoSEQ Data Assistant and ImmunoSEQ Analyzer, with V, D and J genes assigned per IMGT definitions. Clonality was computed as one minus normalized Shannon entropy of productive rearrangement frequencies, ranging from 0 to 1. Public clonotype analysis was restricted to overrepresented clonotypes comprising at least 0.05% of each patient's repertoire. About a dozen age-matched healthy donor repertoires from immuneACCESS served as clonality controls. Imported from immuneACCESS, the table was reduced by TCRdb to in-frame sequences with V and J called. These copies leave out some clones; in studies compared against another copy, an unresolved V gene accounts for under half, and the cause of the remainder is not known. That table is the source of V, J and clone size, and D and trimming were worked out from the DNA. The sample table holds around 200,000 clones, of which 70% were seen once. The ten largest clones represent more than 4.5% of the sample.

This TCR derives from a human donor with chronic lymphocytic leukemia. The material sequenced was PBMCs, taken after 12 months of ibrutinib treatment. The chain employs TRBV4-1 and TRBJ1-1, with an unclear D gene assignment. The nucleotides read TGCGCCAGCAGCCAAGATTGGGGAATGGACACTGAAGCTTTCTTT. This is translated as CASSQDWGMDTEAFF.